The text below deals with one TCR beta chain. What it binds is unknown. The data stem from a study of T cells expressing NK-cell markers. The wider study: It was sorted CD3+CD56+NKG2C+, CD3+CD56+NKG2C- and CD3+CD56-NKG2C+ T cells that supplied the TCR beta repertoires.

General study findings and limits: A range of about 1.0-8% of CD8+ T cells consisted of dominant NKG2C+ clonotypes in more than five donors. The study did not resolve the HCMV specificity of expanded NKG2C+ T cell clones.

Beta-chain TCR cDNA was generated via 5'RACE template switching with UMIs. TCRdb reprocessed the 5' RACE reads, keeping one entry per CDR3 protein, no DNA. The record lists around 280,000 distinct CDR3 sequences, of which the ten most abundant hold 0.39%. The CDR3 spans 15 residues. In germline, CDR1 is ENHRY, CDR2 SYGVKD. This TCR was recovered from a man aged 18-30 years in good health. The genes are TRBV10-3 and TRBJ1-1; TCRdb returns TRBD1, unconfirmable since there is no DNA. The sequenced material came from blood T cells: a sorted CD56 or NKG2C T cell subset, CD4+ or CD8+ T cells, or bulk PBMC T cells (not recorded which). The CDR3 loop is CAIRTLTGGITEAFF.